This TCR beta chain is from a study of cytomegalovirus exposure and HLA in healthy donors. V was cut by 0 bases and J by 7 bases, with 12 bases left in between. The CDR3 runs to 13 residues. The V gene's germline CDR1 is SQVTM and CDR2 ANQGSEA. Sequencing used immunoSEQ multiplex PCR; TCRdb keeps in-frame clones, though not all of them. In the table there are 150,000 to 200,000 clones, roughly 77% of which are singletons. The chain joins TRBV29-1 to TRBJ2-5, with D unclear. The sequence was collected from a woman in her 30s in good health and CMV-seronegative. The sample comprised PBMCs. The CDR3: CSVEEAADRTQYF. In nucleotides, the CDR3 is TGCAGCGTTGAAGAGGCCGCGGATCGGACCCAGTACTTC.